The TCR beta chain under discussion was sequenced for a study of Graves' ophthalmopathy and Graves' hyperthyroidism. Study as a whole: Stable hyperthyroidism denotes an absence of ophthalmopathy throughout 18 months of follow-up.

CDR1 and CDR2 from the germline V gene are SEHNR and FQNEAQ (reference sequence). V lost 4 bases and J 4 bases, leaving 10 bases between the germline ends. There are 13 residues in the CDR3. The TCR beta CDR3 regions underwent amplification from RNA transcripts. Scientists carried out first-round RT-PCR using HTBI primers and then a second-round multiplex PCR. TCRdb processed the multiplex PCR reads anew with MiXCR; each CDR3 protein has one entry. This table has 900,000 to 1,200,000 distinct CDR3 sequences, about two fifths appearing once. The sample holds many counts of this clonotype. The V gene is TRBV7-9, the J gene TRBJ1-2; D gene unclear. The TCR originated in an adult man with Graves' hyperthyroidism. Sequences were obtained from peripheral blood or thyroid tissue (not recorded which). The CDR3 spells CASSSPGTYGYTF. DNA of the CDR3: TGTGCCAGCAGCTCACCCGGCACCTATGGCTACACCTTC.